This TCR beta chain was observed in a study of control samples from healthy donors and cancer patients. Data came from immunoSEQ multiplex PCR; TCRdb stores just in-frame clones and leaves some out. The repertoire holds some 130,000 clones, with around 93% as singletons. Trimming removed 8 bases at V and 4 bases at J, with 16 bases between. The CDR3 is 14 residues long. The germline V gene encodes CDR1 SGHRS and CDR2 YFSETQ. The chain recombines TRBV5-1 with TRBJ1-5; D ambiguous. This clonotype was sampled from a man between 18 and 29 years old in good health. Sequencing was done on a sample of blood. The CDR3 DNA reads as TGCGCCAGGACCTCCTGGTCCGGAAATCAGCCCCAGCATTTT. Encoded protein: CARTSWSGNQPQHF.